The TCR beta chain described here comes from a study of cytomegalovirus exposure and HLA in healthy donors. The study's findings and limits: In a later analysis, at a false discovery rate of 0.05, 15,000 to 20,000 TCR beta sequences matched HLA alleles. In a later analysis, donors in an Asian-associated ancestry cluster reportedly had fewer N-insertions in productive TCRs than the cohort mean.

CDR3 length: 15 residues. Germline CDR1 and CDR2: LNHDA and SQIVND (reference sequence). V lost 9 bases and J lost 8; bases outside the gene matches: 11. The PCR made use of 60 Vbeta and 13 Jbeta primers. The assay was immunoSEQ multiplex PCR, and TCRdb's table has in-frame clones only and misses some. The sample contains over 150,000 clones, 70% to 90% of which appear only once. Comment on this clone: The antigen is not known.

Sequences were obtained from PBMCs. This sequence was found in a young woman in good health and CMV-seronegative. This sequence joins TRBV19 and TRBJ2-1, with 12 bases identical to TRBD1. CDR3 protein: CASQHRDRGPDEQFF. In DNA form, the CDR3 reads TGTGCCAGCCAACACCGGGACAGGGGGCCGGATGAGCAGTTCTTC.